This T cell receptor beta chain comes out of a study of regulatory T cells in long-lasting Graves disease. Findings and caveats of the study: TRBV28, TRBJ1-2 and TRBJ2-5 emerged as the favored segments in persistent disease. Analysis covered peripheral blood alone, not thyroid tissue.

CDR3 size: 20 residues. Germline CDR1 reads MDHEN; CDR2 reads SYDVKM. The trim removed 1 base at V and 1 base at J, leaving 14 bases unmatched. At least ten counts were recorded for this clonotype. Its antigen remains unidentified. Arm-PCR of CDR3 regions and iRepertoire HTBI primers were the basis on which TCR beta libraries were built. As handled by the study authors: Samples jointly harbored fewer than 65 TRBV and 14 TRBJ segments. TCRdb ran MiXCR on the multiplex PCR reads and lists one entry per CDR3 protein. These V and J calls rely on TCRdb rather than the paper's analysis. The data hold approximately 470,000 distinct CDR3 sequences, with roughly 17% observed a single time. Described time point: newly diagnosed GD, antithyroid drugs for less than 3 months. TCR sequences were obtained from RNA taken from PBMCs. These data also formed part of another study, on T cells in Graves' hyperthyroidism and ophthalmopathy. That investigation notes: Carried out on the TCR CDR3, a first-round RT-PCR used the HTBI primer set.

The V gene is TRBV28, the J gene TRBJ1-5; TRBD1 matches 9 bases. This receptor was taken from a man aged 40-50 years with Graves disease. This material consisted of peripheral blood mononuclear cells (PBMCs), taken at new diagnosis, from a patient treated with antithyroid drugs. This CDR3 reads CASSLSGRDRAMLSNQPQHF. CDR3 DNA: TGTGCCAGCAGTTTATCTGGAAGGGACAGGGCTATGTTGAGCAATCAGCCCCAGCATTTT.